This paragraph reports one T cell receptor beta chain. Antigen: not known. One end of the junction varies from germline; a read error may be responsible. These data originate in a study of tumor-infiltrating lymphocytes in primary liver carcinoma. Study overall: The tumors, T1-T3 N0M0 lesions, were about 4.2 to 11 cm across. Study results and caveats: Paired tumor-adjacent and tumor-blood samples overlapped less than tumor region pairs did.

Between roughly 20 and 32 mg of unsorted bulk tissue served as the source from which RNA and DNA were co-extracted. From approximately 450 ng total RNA, TCR beta cDNA was generated with a primer in the constant region. Three nested multiplex PCR rounds, a slightly modified ARM-PCR, produced the libraries for TCR beta. PCR rounds one and two used TRBV1-TRBV30 forward primers with a C-beta reverse primer for around 9 cycles each. TCRdb recomputed calls from the multiplex PCR reads with MiXCR, one row per CDR3 protein. The sample lists 45,000 to 65,000 distinct CDR3 sequences, 60% to 80% occurring once. Germline V gene sequence: CDR1 SGHAT, CDR2 FQNNGV. There are 14 residues in the CDR3.

The chain couples TRBV11-2 to TRBJ2-2, with D possibly TRBD2 on 5 matching bases. The sample comprised liver tumor tissue from sampling region 5. Subset described: tumor region T5, tumor centre. This TCR came from a man between 35 and 55 years old with primary liver carcinoma and hepatitis B virus infection. The CDR3 bases are TGTGCCTGCAGCTTAGAGAGTCATACCGGGGAGCGGTTTTTT. Its translation is CACSLESHTGERFF.